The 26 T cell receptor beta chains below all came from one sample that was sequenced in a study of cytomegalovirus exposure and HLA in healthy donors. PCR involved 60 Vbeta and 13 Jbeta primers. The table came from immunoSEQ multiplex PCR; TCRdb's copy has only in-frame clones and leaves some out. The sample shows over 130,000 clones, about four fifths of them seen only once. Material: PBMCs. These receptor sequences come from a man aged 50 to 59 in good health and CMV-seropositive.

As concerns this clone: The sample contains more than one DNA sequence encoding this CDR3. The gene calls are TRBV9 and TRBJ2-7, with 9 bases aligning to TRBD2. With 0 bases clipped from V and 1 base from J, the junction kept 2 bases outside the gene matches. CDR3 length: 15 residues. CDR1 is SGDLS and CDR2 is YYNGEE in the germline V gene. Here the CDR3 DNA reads TGTGCCAGCAGCGTAGGTAGCGGGAGTTCCTACGAGCAGTACTTC. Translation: CASSVGSGSSYEQYF.

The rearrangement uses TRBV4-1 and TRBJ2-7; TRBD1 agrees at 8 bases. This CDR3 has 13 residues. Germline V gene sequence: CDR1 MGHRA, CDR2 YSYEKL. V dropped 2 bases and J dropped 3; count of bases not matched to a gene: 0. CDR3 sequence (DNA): TGCGCCAGCAGCCAAACAGGGGGCTACGAGCAGTACTTC. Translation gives CASSQTGGYEQYF.

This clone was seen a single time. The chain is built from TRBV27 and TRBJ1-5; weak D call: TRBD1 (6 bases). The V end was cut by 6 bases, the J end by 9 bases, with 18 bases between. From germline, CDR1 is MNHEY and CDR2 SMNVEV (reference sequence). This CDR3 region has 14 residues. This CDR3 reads CASSDRTVEGPQHF. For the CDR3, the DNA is TGTGCCAGCAGCGATCGGACAGTCGAGGGGCCCCAGCATTTT.

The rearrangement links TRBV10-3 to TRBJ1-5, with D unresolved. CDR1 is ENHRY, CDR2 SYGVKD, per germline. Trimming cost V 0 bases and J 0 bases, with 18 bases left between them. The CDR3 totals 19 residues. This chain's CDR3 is CAISESDAGGRNSNQPQHF. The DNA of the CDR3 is TGTGCCATCAGTGAGTCCGACGCGGGAGGACGGAATAGCAATCAGCCCCAGCATTTT.

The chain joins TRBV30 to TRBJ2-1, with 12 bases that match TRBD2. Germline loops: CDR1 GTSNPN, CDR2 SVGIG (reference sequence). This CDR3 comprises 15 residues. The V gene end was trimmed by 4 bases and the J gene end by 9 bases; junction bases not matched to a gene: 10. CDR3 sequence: CAWTPSGRAGVEQFF. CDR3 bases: TGTGCCTGGACCCCTAGCGGGAGGGCCGGAGTTGAGCAGTTCTTC.

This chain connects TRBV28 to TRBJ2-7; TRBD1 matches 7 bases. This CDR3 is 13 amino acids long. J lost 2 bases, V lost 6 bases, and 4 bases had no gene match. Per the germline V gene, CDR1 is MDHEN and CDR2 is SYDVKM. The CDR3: CASRETGAYEQYF. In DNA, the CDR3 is TGTGCCAGCAGGGAAACAGGGGCCTACGAGCAGTACTTC.

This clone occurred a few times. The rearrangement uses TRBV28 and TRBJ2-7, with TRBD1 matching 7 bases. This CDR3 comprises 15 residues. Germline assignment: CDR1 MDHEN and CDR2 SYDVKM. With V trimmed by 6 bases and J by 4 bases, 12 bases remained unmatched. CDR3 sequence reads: CASRLQTGTAYEQYF. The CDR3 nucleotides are TGTGCCAGCAGGTTACAGACAGGGACGGCTTACGAGCAGTACTTC.

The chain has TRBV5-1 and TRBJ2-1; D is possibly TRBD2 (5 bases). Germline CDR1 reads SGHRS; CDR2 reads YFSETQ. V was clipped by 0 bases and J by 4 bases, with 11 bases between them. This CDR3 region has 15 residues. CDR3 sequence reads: CASSLEGVVYNEQFF. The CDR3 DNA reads TGCGCCAGCAGCTTGGAGGGAGTTGTTTACAATGAGCAGTTCTTC.

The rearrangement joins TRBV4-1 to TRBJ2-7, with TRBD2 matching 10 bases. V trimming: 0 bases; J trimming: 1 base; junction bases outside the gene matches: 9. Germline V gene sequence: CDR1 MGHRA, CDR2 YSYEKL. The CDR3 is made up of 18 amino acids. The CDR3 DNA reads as TGCGCCAGCAGCCAAGAGGTAGGACTAGCGGCCGAATCCTACGAGCAGTACTTC. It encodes CASSQEVGLAAESYEQYF.

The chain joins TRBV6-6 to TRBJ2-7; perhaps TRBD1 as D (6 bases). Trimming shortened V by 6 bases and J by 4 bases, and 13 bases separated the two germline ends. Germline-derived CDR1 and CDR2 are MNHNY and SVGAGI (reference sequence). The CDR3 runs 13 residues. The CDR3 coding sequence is TGTGCCAGCAGCTCTGGACAGTCTTACGAGCAGTACTTC. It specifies CASSSGQSYEQYF.

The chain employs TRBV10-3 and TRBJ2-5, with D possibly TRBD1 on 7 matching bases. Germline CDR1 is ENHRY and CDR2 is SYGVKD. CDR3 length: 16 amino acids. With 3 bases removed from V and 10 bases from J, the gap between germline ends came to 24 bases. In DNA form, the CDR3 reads TGTGCCATCAGTGACGTGACAGGGCCCGGGACTGGGGACCAGTACTTC. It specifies CAISDVTGPGTGDQYF.

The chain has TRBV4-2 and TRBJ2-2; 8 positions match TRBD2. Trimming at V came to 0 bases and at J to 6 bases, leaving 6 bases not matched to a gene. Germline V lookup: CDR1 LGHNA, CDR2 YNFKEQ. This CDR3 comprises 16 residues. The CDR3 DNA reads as TGTGCCAGCAGCCAAGAAAGACTAGCGACGTCCGGGGAGCTGTTTTTT. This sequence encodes CASSQERLATSGELFF.

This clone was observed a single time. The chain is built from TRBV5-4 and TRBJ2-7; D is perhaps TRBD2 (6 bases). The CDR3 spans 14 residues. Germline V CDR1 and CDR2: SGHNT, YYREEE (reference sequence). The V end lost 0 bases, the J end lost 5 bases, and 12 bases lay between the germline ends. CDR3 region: CASSLARGRDEQYF. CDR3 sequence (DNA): TGTGCCAGCAGCTTGGCGCGGGGTCGGGACGAGCAGTACTTC.

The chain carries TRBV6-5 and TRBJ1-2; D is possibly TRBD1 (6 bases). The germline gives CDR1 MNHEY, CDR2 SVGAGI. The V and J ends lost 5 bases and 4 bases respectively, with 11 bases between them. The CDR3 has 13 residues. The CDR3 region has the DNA TGTGCCAGCAGTGGGGGGGCGGGCTATGGCTACACCTTC. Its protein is CASSGGAGYGYTF.

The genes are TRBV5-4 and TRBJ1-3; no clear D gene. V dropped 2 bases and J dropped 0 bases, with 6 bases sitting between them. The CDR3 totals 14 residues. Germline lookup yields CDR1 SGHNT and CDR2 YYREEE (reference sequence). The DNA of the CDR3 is TGTGCCAGCAGCTTCTACAGCTCTGGAAACACCATATATTTT. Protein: CASSFYSSGNTIYF.

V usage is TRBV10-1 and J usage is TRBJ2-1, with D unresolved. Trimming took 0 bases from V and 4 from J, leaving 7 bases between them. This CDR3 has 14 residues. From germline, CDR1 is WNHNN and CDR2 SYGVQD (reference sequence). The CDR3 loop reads CASSESAGYNEQFF. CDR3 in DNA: TGCGCCAGCAGTGAGTCAGCAGGTTACAATGAGCAGTTCTTC.

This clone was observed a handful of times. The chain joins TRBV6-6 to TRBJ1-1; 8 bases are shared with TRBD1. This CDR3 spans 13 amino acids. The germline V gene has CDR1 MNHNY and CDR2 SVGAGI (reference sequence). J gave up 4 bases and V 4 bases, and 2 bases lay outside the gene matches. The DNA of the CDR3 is TGTGCCAGCAGTTCTACAGGGGGCACTGAAGCTTTCTTT. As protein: CASSSTGGTEAFF.

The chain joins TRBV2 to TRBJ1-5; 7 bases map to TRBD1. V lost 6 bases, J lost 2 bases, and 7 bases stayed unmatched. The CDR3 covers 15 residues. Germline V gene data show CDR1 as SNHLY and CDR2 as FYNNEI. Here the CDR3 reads CASRQTGSGNQPQHF. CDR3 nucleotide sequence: TGTGCCAGCAGGCAGACAGGGAGCGGCAATCAGCCCCAGCATTTT.

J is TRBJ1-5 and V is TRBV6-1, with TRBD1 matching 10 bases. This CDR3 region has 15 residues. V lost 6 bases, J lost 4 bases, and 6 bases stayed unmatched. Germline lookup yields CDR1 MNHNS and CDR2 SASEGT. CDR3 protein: CASRADRGANQPQHF. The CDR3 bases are TGTGCCAGCAGAGCGGACAGGGGGGCAAATCAGCCCCAGCATTTT.

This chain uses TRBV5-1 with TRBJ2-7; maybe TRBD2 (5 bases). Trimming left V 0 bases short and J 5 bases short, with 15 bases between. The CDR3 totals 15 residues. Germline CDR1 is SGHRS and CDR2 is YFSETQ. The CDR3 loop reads CASSLAAGLKHEQYF. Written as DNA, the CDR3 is TGCGCCAGCAGCTTGGCCGCGGGCCTCAAGCACGAGCAGTACTTC.

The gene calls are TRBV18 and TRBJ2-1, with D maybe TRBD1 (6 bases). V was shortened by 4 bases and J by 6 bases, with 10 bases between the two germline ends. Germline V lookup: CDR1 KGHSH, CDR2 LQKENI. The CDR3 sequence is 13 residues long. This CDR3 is CASSRTRGNEQFF. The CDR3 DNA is TGTGCCAGCTCACGTACCAGGGGCAATGAGCAGTTCTTC. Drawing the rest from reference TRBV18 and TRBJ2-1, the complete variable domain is NAGVMQNPRHLVRRRGQEARLRCSPMKGHSHVYWYRQLPEEGLKFMVYLQKENIIDESGMPKERFSAEFPKEGPSILRIQQVVRGDSAAYFCASSRTRGNEQFFGPGTRLTVL.

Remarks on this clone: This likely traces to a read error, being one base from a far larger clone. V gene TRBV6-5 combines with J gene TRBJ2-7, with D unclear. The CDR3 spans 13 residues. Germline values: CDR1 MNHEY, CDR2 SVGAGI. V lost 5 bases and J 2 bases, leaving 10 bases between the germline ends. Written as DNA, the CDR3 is TGTGCCAGCAGTGACACGGCAACCTACGAGCAGTACTTC. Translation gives CASSDTATYEQYF.

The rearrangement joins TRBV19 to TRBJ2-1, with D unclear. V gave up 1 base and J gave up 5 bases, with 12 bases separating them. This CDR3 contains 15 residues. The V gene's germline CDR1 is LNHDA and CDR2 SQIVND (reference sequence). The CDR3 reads CASSIGRVWDNEQFF. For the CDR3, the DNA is TGTGCCAGTAGTATAGGACGGGTTTGGGACAATGAGCAGTTCTTC.

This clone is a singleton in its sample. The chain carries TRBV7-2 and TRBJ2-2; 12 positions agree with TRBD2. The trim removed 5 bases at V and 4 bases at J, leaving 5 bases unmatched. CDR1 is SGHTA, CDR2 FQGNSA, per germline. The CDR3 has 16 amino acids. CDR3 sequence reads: CASSATSGSTTGELFF. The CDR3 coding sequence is TGTGCCAGCAGCGCGACTAGCGGGAGCACCACCGGGGAGCTGTTTTTT. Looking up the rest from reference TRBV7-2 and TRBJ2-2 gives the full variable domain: GAGVSQSPSNKVTEKGKDVELRCDPISGHTALYWYRQSLGQGLEFLIYFQGNSAPDKSGLPSDRFSAERTGGSVSTLTIQRTQQEDSAVYLCASSATSGSTTGELFFGEGSRLTVL.

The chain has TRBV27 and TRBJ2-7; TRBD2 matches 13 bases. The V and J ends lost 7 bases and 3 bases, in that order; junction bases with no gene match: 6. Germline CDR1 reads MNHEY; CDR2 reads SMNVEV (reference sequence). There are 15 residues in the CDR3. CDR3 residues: CASKTSGRAFYEQYF. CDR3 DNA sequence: TGTGCCAGCAAAACTAGCGGGAGGGCCTTCTACGAGCAGTACTTC.

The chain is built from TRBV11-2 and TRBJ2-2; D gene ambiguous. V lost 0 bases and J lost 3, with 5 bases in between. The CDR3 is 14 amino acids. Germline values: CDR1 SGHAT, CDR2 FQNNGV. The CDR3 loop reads CASSLDRDTGELFF. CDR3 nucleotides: TGTGCCAGCAGCTTAGATCGAGACACCGGGGAGCTGTTTTTT.